This T cell receptor beta chain was found in a study of response to subunit inactivated influenza vaccine. Study-wide results and limits: A suggestion made by the authors is that each seasonal influenza vaccination recruits few new T cells.

Germline assignment: CDR1 LGHDT and CDR2 YNNKEL (reference sequence). The V gene end was trimmed by 3 bases and the J gene end by 4 bases; junction bases not matched to a gene: 8. CDR3 length equals 15 residues. This clonotype was observed a few times. The antigen remains unidentified. TCRdb used MiXCR to reprocess the RT-PCR reads, holding one entry per CDR3 protein. The sample holds around 790,000 distinct CDR3 sequences, 20% to 25% seen once. The V gene is TRBV3-1, the J gene TRBJ1-2; TRBD1 agrees at 7 bases. The sample in question was PBMCs from blood, obtained roughly 5 days after vaccination. This clonotype was obtained from a man aged 45-60 years who received an inactivated influenza vaccine. CDR3 nucleotides: TGTGCCAGCAGCCATGAGGACAGGAAGACCTATGGCTACACCTTC. Translated: CASSHEDRKTYGYTF.